The rows below give T cell receptor beta chains drawn from one sample of a study of vaccination effects on CD4 cells after COVID-19. No cognate antigen is known for these TCRs. Repertoires were generated with immunoSEQ multiplex PCR, while TCRdb's copy carries only in-frame clones and drops some. The sample consists of around 50,000 clones, around three quarters of them appearing once. This material consisted of CD4+ T cells from PBMCs cultured without peptide, taken after COVID-19 vaccination. The source of these receptors is a human donor who had a prior SARS-CoV-2 infection. Both conserved end residues are part of each CDR3. A D gene is named only where the DNA matches it firmly. Expanded clones are given a class, and other clones once, few, many or no size at all.

TRBJ2-7,NA,NA,TRBV18,CASSSGANSYEQYF,TGTGCCAGCTCCTCCGGGGCCAACTCCTACGAGCAGTACTTC
TRBJ2-3,TRBD1,NA,TRBV19,CASSGTGNVGRWDTQYF,TGTGCCAGTAGCGGGACAGGAAATGTGGGACGGTGGGATACGCAGTATTTT
TRBJ2-3,NA,NA,TRBV11-3,CASSPRRGPDTQYF,TGTGCCAGCAGCCCCCGACGCGGCCCAGATACGCAGTATTTT
TRBJ1-3,NA,once,TRBV18,CASSSGIGNTIYF,TGTGCCAGCTCTTCCGGGATCGGGAACACCATATATTTT
TRBJ2-7,NA,few,TRBV2,CASSDRGGFYEQYF,TGTGCCAGCAGTGATAGGGGAGGATTCTACGAGCAGTACTTC
TRBJ2-1,NA,NA,TRBV3-1/TRBV3-2,CASSQGYSSDLVDEQFF,TGTGCCAGCAGCCAAGGATACTCTAGCGACTTGGTAGATGAGCAGTTCTTC
TRBJ1-6,TRBD1,NA,TRBV27,CASSFSWAGGRDSPLHF,TGTGCCAGCAGTTTTAGTTGGGCAGGGGGCAGGGATTCACCCCTCCACTTT
TRBJ2-7,TRBD2,few,TRBV9,CASSVGISGYKDEQYF,TGTGCCAGCAGCGTAGGTATTAGCGGGTACAAGGACGAGCAGTACTTC
TRBJ1-2,NA,few,TRBV15,CATSTKYGYTF,TGTGCCACCAGCACCAAGTATGGCTACACCTTC
TRBJ1-1,NA,once,TRBV5-1,CASRGQGIFPEAFF,TGCGCCAGCAGAGGGCAGGGGATATTCCCTGAAGCTTTCTTT